This T cell receptor beta chain derives from a study of T cell repertoires in cytomegalovirus infection. V was cut by 5 bases and J by 5 bases, with 16 bases left in between. The CDR3 loop spans 15 amino acids. Germline assignment: CDR1 MNHEY and CDR2 SVGEGT. TCRdb reanalysed the reads using MiXCR and keeps one entry per CDR3 protein. Among a few hundred thousand distinct CDR3 sequences listed, roughly 9% were seen once. This clonotype showed up just a few times. The antigen is undetermined. Study outcomes and limitations: The ex vivo response showed dominance by HLA-C-restricted CMV-specific TCR beta clonotypes.

The sample comprised PBMCs. This sequence originates from a human donor in good health (CMV status not recorded). Some clones in this sample may be carry-over from other donors' samples. The chain couples TRBV6-2 or TRBV6-3 to TRBJ2-1; tentative D call: TRBD2 (6 bases). The CDR3 protein is CASSPRDSANNEQFF. CDR3 DNA: TGTGCCAGCAGTCCCCGGGACTCAGCCAACAATGAGCAGTTCTTC.